This passage covers 10 T cell receptor beta chains from one sample sequenced in a study of blood T cell repertoires in COVID-19. Sequenced by immunoSEQ multiplex PCR; TCRdb stores in-frame clones only, minus some. This sample yields about 280,000 clones, of which 88% are seen a single time; approximately 8.5% belongs to the top ten. Material for sequencing was peripheral blood. The receptor set was obtained from a man aged 18 to 30 with active or convalescent COVID-19.

The rearrangement uses TRBV14 and TRBJ1-1, with D perhaps TRBD1 (6 bases). The CDR3 is made up of 14 amino acids. CDR1 is SGHDN and CDR2 is FVKESK in the germline V gene. Trimming left V 1 base short and J 4 bases short, with 10 bases between. The CDR3 sequence: CASSQVGGGTEAFF. The DNA of the CDR3 is TGTGCCAGCAGCCAAGTAGGGGGGGGCACTGAAGCTTTCTTT.

The rearrangement uses TRBV5-1 and TRBJ2-5, with 12 positions matching TRBD2. CDR1 and CDR2 (germline): SGHRS, YFSETQ. The CDR3 sequence is 15 residues long. After removal of 4 bases from V and 7 bases from J, the junction contained 8 bases not matched to a gene. CDR3 sequence reads: CASSGWTSGEGTQYF. The CDR3 nucleotides are TGCGCCAGCAGCGGATGGACTAGCGGGGAAGGGACCCAGTACTTC. The variable domain in full, completed from reference TRBV5-1 and TRBJ2-5, reads KAGVTQTPRYLIKTRGQQVTLSCSPISGHRSVSWYQQTPGQGLQFLFEYFSETQRNKGNFPGRFSGRQFSNSRSEMNVSTLELGDSALYLCASSGWTSGEGTQYFGPGTRLLVL.

The chain carries TRBV4-1 and TRBJ1-2; no definite D call. The CDR3 sequence is 15 residues long. Deletions cut 0 bases from V and 7 bases from J, with 15 bases between. Germline values: CDR1 MGHRA, CDR2 YSYEKL. CDR3 coding DNA: TGCGCCAGCAGCCAAGATCACGGAGGGTGGGGTGGCTACACCTTC. Its translation: CASSQDHGGWGGYTF.

This clone was seen once. V and J are TRBV2 and TRBJ1-2; 8 bases match TRBD1. V gave up 6 bases and J gave up 5 bases; unmatched junction bases: 14. The CDR3 sequence is 16 residues long. The germline V gene encodes CDR1 SNHLY and CDR2 FYNNEI. The CDR3 DNA reads TGTGCCAGCAGGGGGACAGGTCCCTTTGGGGCGTATGGCTACACCTTC. This sequence encodes CASRGTGPFGAYGYTF.

The V and J genes are TRBV6-5 and TRBJ2-7, with 9 bases lining up with TRBD1. V lost 5 bases to trimming and J lost 2 bases; unmatched junction nucleotides: 7. The germline gives CDR1 MNHEY, CDR2 SVGAGI. This CDR3 has 15 residues. The CDR3 region is CASSPRDRDPYEQYF. The CDR3, as DNA: TGTGCCAGCAGTCCGCGGGACAGGGACCCCTACGAGCAGTACTTC.

This clone has ten or more counts. The rearrangement links TRBV7-9 to TRBJ1-3; D may be TRBD1 (6 bases). Trimming removed 10 bases at V and 2 bases at J, with 12 bases between. CDR1 and CDR2 (germline): SEHNR, FQNEAQ (reference sequence). The CDR3 spans 13 residues. The CDR3 spells CANGGAAGNTIYF. In DNA form, the CDR3 reads TGTGCCAACGGGGGGGCGGCTGGAAACACCATATATTTT.

The chain recombines TRBV6-5 with TRBJ1-2; D gene unclear. CDR1 is MNHEY and CDR2 is SVGAGI in the germline V gene. CDR3 length equals 12 residues. The CDR3 region is CGTEREDYGYTF. CDR3 DNA sequence: TGTGGGACCGAGAGGGAGGACTATGGCTACACCTTC.

The rearrangement joins TRBV10-3 to TRBJ1-5; D is unresolved. The germline V gene encodes CDR1 ENHRY and CDR2 SYGVKD. The V gene lost 4 bases and the J gene lost 6 bases, with 7 bases spanning the gap. The CDR3 has 12 amino acids. CDR3 DNA sequence: TGTGCCATCAGTGCAGGTTCTCAGCCCCAGCATTTT. Its protein is CAISAGSQPQHF.

This clone occurred once. The rearrangement joins TRBV6-5 to TRBJ2-1; D possibly corresponds to TRBD2 (7 bases). The CDR3 length is 15 residues. The germline V gene encodes CDR1 MNHEY and CDR2 SVGAGI. The V end lost 6 bases, the J end lost 7 bases, and 19 bases lay between the germline ends. Written as DNA, the CDR3 is TGTGCCAGCAGCCAACCTGGGGGGGGCCGAAATGAGCAGTTCTTC. It encodes CASSQPGGGRNEQFF.

The chain joins TRBV4-1 to TRBJ2-7; possibly TRBD2 for D (5 bases). This CDR3 has 14 residues. The germline V gene has CDR1 MGHRA and CDR2 YSYEKL. Trimming cost V 0 bases and J 5 bases, with 11 bases left between them. The CDR3 region has the DNA TGCGCCAGCAGCCAAGATCGGAGGTTGGACGAGCAGTACTTC. Protein: CASSQDRRLDEQYF.